This passage covers 16 T cell receptor beta chains from one sample sequenced in a study of shared clonotypes between healthy human individuals. Libraries were prepared by immunoSEQ multiplex PCR; TCRdb keeps only in-frame clonotypes and omits some of them. Altogether roughly 890,000 clones are present, 80% to 95% being singletons, with the ten largest covering around 24%. Terminally differentiated effector memory CD45RA+ cells were excluded from the naive CD8 cells, which were CD45RO-negative and positively selected for CCR7. The source material was naive CD8+ T cells sorted from blood. These receptors were obtained from a man aged 25-45 years in good health.

The rearrangement links TRBV9 to TRBJ2-1, with 8 bases that match TRBD2. The CDR3 runs 15 residues. After removal of 3 bases from V and 8 bases from J, the junction contained 10 bases not matched to a gene. Germline CDR1 is SGDLS and CDR2 is YYNGEE. CDR3 coding DNA: TGTGCCAGCAGCGGATCAGCGGGAGTCGTCTATGAGCAGTTCTTC. Encoded protein: CASSGSAGVVYEQFF.

The chain's CDR3 is CASSSLSGGGMNTEAFF. As DNA, the CDR3 is TGTGCCAGCAGTTCCCTGTCTGGGGGTGGCATGAACACTGAAGCTTTCTTT. The V and J genes are TRBV27 and TRBJ1-1, with a possible D match to TRBD1 (5 bases). The CDR3 is made up of 17 amino acids. Germline CDR1 and CDR2: MNHEY and SMNVEV (reference sequence). Trimming took 4 bases from V and 0 from J, leaving 18 bases between them.

This clone was observed once. The chain couples TRBV10-1 to TRBJ2-1; 11 nucleotides agree with TRBD2. In germline, CDR1 is WNHNN, CDR2 SYGVQD (reference sequence). J gave up 5 bases and V 3 bases, and 3 bases lay outside the gene matches. The CDR3 covers 15 residues. This chain's CDR3 is CASSDRGLADNEQFF. CDR3 bases: TGCGCCAGCAGTGATAGGGGACTAGCGGACAATGAGCAGTTCTTC.

The rearrangement uses TRBV7-9 and TRBJ2-7, with 12 bases aligning to TRBD2. The CDR3 covers 13 residues. CDR1 and CDR2 from the germline V gene are SEHNR and FQNEAQ (reference sequence). The V gene end was trimmed by 4 bases and the J gene end by 7 bases; junction bases not matched to a gene: 2. CDR3 in DNA: TGTGCCAGCAGCTCTGGACTAGCGGGGGAGCAGTACTTC. Its translation: CASSSGLAGEQYF. The variable domain in full, with the rest retrieved from reference TRBV7-9 and TRBJ2-7, is DTGVSQNPRHKITKRGQNVTFRCDPISEHNRLYWYRQTLGQGPEFLTYFQNEAQLEKSRLLSDRFSAERPKGSFSTLEIQRTEQGDSAMYLCASSSGLAGEQYFGPGTRLTVT.

The genes are TRBV5-1 and TRBJ2-7; TRBD2 aligns across 13 bases. From germline, CDR1 is SGHRS and CDR2 YFSETQ. The CDR3 consists of 15 residues. Trimming took 3 bases from V and 5 from J; bases not matched to a gene: 5. The CDR3 is CASSSTSGRDDEQYF. CDR3 sequence (DNA): TGCGCCAGCAGCTCAACTAGCGGGAGGGACGACGAGCAGTACTTC.

V and J are TRBV4-3 and TRBJ2-7; TRBD1 might be the D (6 bases). V was pared by 6 bases and J by 2 bases, with 14 bases between. Germline V CDR1 and CDR2: LGHNA, YSLEER. The CDR3 loop spans 14 amino acids. CDR3 region: CASSHWDTAYEQYF. CDR3 DNA sequence: TGCGCCAGCAGTCACTGGGACACGGCCTACGAGCAGTACTTC.

The chain has TRBV27 and TRBJ2-3; D remains ambiguous. The germline V gene encodes CDR1 MNHEY and CDR2 SMNVEV (reference sequence). Deletions cut 2 bases from V and 7 bases from J, with 10 bases between. The CDR3 has 13 amino acids. The CDR3 reads CASSLIGAHTQYF. The DNA of the CDR3 is TGTGCCAGCAGTTTAATCGGCGCTCATACGCAGTATTTT.

The rearrangement joins TRBV4-1 to TRBJ1-5; D ambiguous. The CDR3 length is 15 residues. The ends were cut back, 7 bases at V and 1 base at J, with 14 bases in the middle. CDR1 is MGHRA, CDR2 YSYEKL, per germline. The CDR3 sequence is CASTPSYTSNQPQHF. CDR3 nucleotide sequence: TGCGCCAGCACACCAAGCTACACAAGCAATCAGCCCCAGCATTTT.

This sequence joins TRBV10-2 and TRBJ1-1, with D perhaps matching TRBD1 (6 bases). The CDR3 sequence is 15 residues long. Per the germline V gene, CDR1 is WSHSY and CDR2 is SAAADI. Trimming shortened V by 0 bases and J by 1 base, and 9 bases separated the two germline ends. CDR3 amino acids: CASSESDRKNTEAFF. The CDR3 DNA is TGCGCCAGCAGTGAGTCTGACAGGAAGAACACTGAAGCTTTCTTT.

V usage is TRBV5-4 and J usage is TRBJ2-2, with a weak D call TRBD1 (6 bases). The CDR3 has 14 residues. Trimming pared 1 base from V and 3 bases from J, leaving 7 bases between. In germline, CDR1 is SGHNT, CDR2 YYREEE (reference sequence). CDR3 DNA: TGTGCCAGCAGCTTGACAGGGTACACCGGGGAGCTGTTTTTT. Translation gives CASSLTGYTGELFF.

DNA for the CDR3: TGTGCCTGGAGGAAGGCCTCCGGGCCCAGTTCGTGGCAGCCCCAGCATTTT. This encodes CAWRKASGPSSWQPQHF. The J gene is TRBJ1-5, the V gene TRBV30; D unresolved. Looked up from germline, CDR1 is GTSNPN and CDR2 is SVGIG (reference sequence). The CDR3 has 17 amino acids. V was shortened by 3 bases and J by 7 bases, with 25 bases between the two germline ends.

The V gene is TRBV14, the J gene TRBJ2-3, with 12 bases that match TRBD1. Per the germline V gene, CDR1 is SGHDN and CDR2 is FVKESK. V shed 4 bases, J shed 6 bases, and the junction held 8 bases outside the gene matches. The CDR3 loop spans 16 amino acids. The CDR3 sequence: CASSPWRDRGRDTQYF. CDR3 in DNA: TGTGCCAGCAGCCCCTGGCGGGACAGGGGGCGGGATACGCAGTATTTT.

The count of this clone is one. The rearrangement uses TRBV28 and TRBJ2-7; 9 nucleotides match TRBD1. J was trimmed by 5 bases and V by 4 bases; bases with no gene match: 9. Germline values: CDR1 MDHEN, CDR2 SYDVKM. The CDR3 is 15 amino acids. CDR3: CASSWGQGASHEQYF. The CDR3 nucleotides are TGTGCCAGCAGTTGGGGACAGGGTGCGTCCCACGAGCAGTACTTC.

The V gene is TRBV15, the J gene TRBJ2-2, with unresolved D. V was shortened by 3 bases and J by 3 bases, with 20 bases between the two germline ends. The CDR3 is 18 amino acids. From germline, CDR1 is LNHNV and CDR2 YYDKDF (reference sequence). In DNA, the CDR3 is TGTGCCACCAGCAGTTTACGAGGTTCTCCATGGGACACCGGGGAGCTGTTTTTT. Translating it yields CATSSLRGSPWDTGELFF.

The V and J genes are TRBV11-3 and TRBJ2-7; perhaps D is TRBD1 or TRBD2 (5 bases each). With 5 bases removed from V and 5 bases from J, the gap between germline ends came to 13 bases. From germline, CDR1 is SGHNT and CDR2 YENEEA. This CDR3 has 13 amino acids. CDR3 nucleotide sequence: TGTGCCAGCAGCCCAGAAAGGGACCACGAGCAGTACTTC. Its protein product is CASSPERDHEQYF.

J is TRBJ2-5 and V is TRBV7-8; 8 nucleotides match TRBD2. In germline, CDR1 is SGHVS, CDR2 FQNEAQ. The length of the CDR3 is 15 residues. The V and J ends lost 0 bases and 2 bases, in that order; junction bases with no gene match: 2. The CDR3 nucleotides read TGTGCCAGCAGCTTAGCACTAGCGGTACAAGAGACCCAGTACTTC. This encodes CASSLALAVQETQYF.